This T cell receptor beta chain was recovered during a study of blood T cell repertoires in COVID-19. Original handling: Nucleated cell number was recorded as an estimate derived from reference gene primer amplification. The method was immunoSEQ multiplex PCR; TCRdb's version includes in-frame clones alone and lacks a portion of them. V and J calls and clone size are given by that table; D and trimming were obtained from the DNA. The profile shows 40,000 or so clones, roughly four fifths of them singletons. Germline CDR1 SGHTA, CDR2 FQGNSA. The V segment lost 4 bases and the J segment 5 bases; nucleotides outside the gene matches: 5. CDR3 size: 14 residues.

Sequencing was done on a sample of peripheral blood. The TCR comes from a human donor with acute or convalescent COVID-19. The donor label of this sample is uncertain. The chain carries TRBV7-2 and TRBJ1-5; TRBD1 aligns across 7 bases. CDR3 loop: CASSSDRADQPQHF. For the CDR3, the DNA is TGTGCCAGCAGCTCCGACAGGGCCGATCAGCCCCAGCATTTT.